This T cell receptor beta chain was captured by sequencing in a study of blood T cell repertoires in COVID-19. Clones were read by immunoSEQ multiplex PCR, and TCRdb kept only the in-frame ones, dropping some. The table has 250,000 to 350,000 clones, roughly 90% seen once. The junction had 7 bases not matched to a gene; V was cut back by 2 bases and J by 2 bases. Germline V gene data show CDR1 as MDHEN and CDR2 as SYDVKM. The CDR3 is 16 residues long. This TCR was recovered from a woman aged 45-60 years who had been exposed to COVID-19. Sequenced sample: PBMCs or T cells enriched from blood (not recorded which). V gene TRBV28 combines with J gene TRBJ2-5; 8 nucleotides agree with TRBD2. The CDR3 loop is CASSLGRGGNQETQYF. The CDR3 bases are TGTGCCAGCAGTTTAGGGCGCGGGGGGAATCAAGAGACCCAGTACTTC.